The clone carrying this TCR beta chain appeared a single time. Other DNA sequences within the sample encode an identical CDR3. These data are taken from a study of blood T cell repertoires in COVID-19. Study details: The United States, Italy and Spain provided the acute and convalescent COVID-19 samples.

With 3 bases clipped from V and 7 bases from J, the junction kept 5 bases outside the gene matches. The CDR3 is made up of 14 amino acids. The germline V gene has CDR1 SGHRS and CDR2 YFSETQ. The table came from immunoSEQ multiplex PCR; TCRdb's copy has only in-frame clones and leaves some out. The top ten clones hold approximately 14% of a sample with about 140,000 clones, around three quarters of them seen once. Specimen: peripheral blood. The TCR originated in a man older than 75 with acute or convalescent COVID-19. The V call is TRBV5-1, the J call TRBJ2-5; 11 bases line up with TRBD1. DNA of the CDR3: TGCGCCAGCAGCTCCGGGACAGGGGGGGGGACCCAGTACTTC. Its translation: CASSSGTGGGTQYF. The whole variable domain, filled in from reference TRBV5-1 and TRBJ2-5, reads KAGVTQTPRYLIKTRGQQVTLSCSPISGHRSVSWYQQTPGQGLQFLFEYFSETQRNKGNFPGRFSGRQFSNSRSEMNVSTLELGDSALYLCASSSGTGGGTQYFGPGTRLLVL.